This TCR beta chain was found in a study of control samples from healthy donors and cancer patients. Germline values: CDR1 SQVTM, CDR2 ANQGSEA. The trim removed 6 bases at V and 7 bases at J, leaving 10 bases unmatched. This CDR3 spans 14 amino acids. Produced via immunoSEQ multiplex PCR; TCRdb's table is partial and in-frame only. The sample carries about 120,000 clones, 85% to 90% recorded once. The clonotype comes from a woman in her 50s with colorectal cancer. The chain combines TRBV29-1 with TRBJ2-1, with TRBD1 matching 9 bases. Material for sequencing was PBMCs. CDR3 sequence reads: CSVRAQGARNEQFF. CDR3 nucleotides: TGCAGCGTCAGAGCACAGGGGGCCAGGAATGAGCAGTTCTTC.